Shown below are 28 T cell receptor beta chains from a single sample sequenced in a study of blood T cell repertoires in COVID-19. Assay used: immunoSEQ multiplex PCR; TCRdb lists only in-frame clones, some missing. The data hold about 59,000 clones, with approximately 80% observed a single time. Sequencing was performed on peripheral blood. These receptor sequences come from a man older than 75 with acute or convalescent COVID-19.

CDR3 DNA sequence: TGTGCCAGCAGCAAATCGGCAGCGGGAGAGAAGACCCAGTACTTC. Translation gives CASSKSAAGEKTQYF. The rearrangement joins TRBV21-1 to TRBJ2-5; TRBD2, the table's D call, lacks a check against the DNA. TRBV21-1 is marked as a pseudogene. The CDR3 covers 15 residues.

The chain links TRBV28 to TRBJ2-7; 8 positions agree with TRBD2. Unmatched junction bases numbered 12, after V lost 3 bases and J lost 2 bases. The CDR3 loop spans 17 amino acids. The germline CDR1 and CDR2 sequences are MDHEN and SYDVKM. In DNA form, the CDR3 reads TGTGCCAGCAGTTTGGCCCGGGGGGGGCTTGGGACCTACGAGCAGTACTTC. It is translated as CASSLARGGLGTYEQYF.

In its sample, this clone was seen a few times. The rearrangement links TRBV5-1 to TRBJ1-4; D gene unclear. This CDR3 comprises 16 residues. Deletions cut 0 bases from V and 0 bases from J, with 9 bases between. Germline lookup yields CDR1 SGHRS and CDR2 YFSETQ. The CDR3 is CASSLGLEATNEKLFF. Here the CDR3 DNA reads TGCGCCAGCAGCTTGGGGCTCGAAGCAACTAATGAAAAACTGTTTTTT. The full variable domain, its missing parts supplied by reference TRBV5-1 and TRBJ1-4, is KAGVTQTPRYLIKTRGQQVTLSCSPISGHRSVSWYQQTPGQGLQFLFEYFSETQRNKGNFPGRFSGRQFSNSRSEMNVSTLELGDSALYLCASSLGLEATNEKLFFGSGTQLSVL.

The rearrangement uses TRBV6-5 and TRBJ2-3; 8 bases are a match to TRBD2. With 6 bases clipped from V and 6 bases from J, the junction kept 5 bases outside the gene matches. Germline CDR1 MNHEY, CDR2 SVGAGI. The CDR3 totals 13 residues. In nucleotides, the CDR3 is TGTGCCAGCAGCCTCAGACTAGCGGATACGCAGTATTTT. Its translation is CASSLRLADTQYF.

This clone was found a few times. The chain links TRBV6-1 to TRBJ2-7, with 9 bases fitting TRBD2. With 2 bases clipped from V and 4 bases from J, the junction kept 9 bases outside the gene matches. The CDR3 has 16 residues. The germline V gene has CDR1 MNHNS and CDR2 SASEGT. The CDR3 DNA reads TGTGCCAGCAGTGAAAAGGCCACGGCGGGAGGGTACGAGCAGTACTTC. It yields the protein CASSEKATAGGYEQYF.

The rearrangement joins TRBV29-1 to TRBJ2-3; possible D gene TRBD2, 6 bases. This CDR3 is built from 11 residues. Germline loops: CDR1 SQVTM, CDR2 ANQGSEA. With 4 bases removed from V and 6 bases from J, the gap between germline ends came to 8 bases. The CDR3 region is CSVARGDTQYF. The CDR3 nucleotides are TGCAGCGTTGCCCGGGGGGATACGCAGTATTTT.

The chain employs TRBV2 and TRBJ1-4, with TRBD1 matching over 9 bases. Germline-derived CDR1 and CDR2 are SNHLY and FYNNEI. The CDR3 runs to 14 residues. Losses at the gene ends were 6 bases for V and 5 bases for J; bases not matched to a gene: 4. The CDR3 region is CASSRTGENEKLFF. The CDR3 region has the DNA TGTGCCAGCAGCCGGACAGGGGAAAATGAAAAACTGTTTTTT.

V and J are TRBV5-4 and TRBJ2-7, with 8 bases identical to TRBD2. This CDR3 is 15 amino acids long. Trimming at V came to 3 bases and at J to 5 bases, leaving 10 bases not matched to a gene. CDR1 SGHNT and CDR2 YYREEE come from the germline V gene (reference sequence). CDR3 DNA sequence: TGTGCCAGCAGCTCGAGCGGGAGAGGGGCCAACGAGCAGTACTTC. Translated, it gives CASSSSGRGANEQYF.

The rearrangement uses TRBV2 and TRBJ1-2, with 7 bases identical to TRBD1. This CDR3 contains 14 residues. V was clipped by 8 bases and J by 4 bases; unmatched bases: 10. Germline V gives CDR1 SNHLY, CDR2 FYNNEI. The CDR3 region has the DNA TGTGCCAGCCAAGCAGGGGGTGGCGTCTATGGCTACACCTTC. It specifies CASQAGGGVYGYTF.

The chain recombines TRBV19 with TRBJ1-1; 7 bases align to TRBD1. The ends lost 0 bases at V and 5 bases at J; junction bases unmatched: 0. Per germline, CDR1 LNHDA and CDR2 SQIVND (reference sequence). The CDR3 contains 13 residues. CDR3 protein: CASSIDRGTEAFF. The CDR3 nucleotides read TGTGCCAGTAGTATAGACAGGGGGACTGAAGCTTTCTTT.

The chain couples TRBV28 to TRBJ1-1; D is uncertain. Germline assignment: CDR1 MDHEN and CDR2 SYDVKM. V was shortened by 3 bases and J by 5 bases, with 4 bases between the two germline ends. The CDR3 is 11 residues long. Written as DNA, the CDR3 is TGTGCCAGCAGTTTCCAGACTGAAGCTTTCTTT. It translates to CASSFQTEAFF.

CDR3 bases: TGTGCCAGCATAAGGGGGAAGAACACCGGGGAGCTGTTTTTT. The encoded protein is CASIRGKNTGELFF. The V gene is TRBV6-6, the J gene TRBJ2-2, with D perhaps TRBD1 (6 bases). V was pared by 7 bases and J by 1 base, with 10 bases between. CDR1 MNHNY and CDR2 SVGAGI come from the germline V gene (reference sequence). The CDR3 covers 14 residues.

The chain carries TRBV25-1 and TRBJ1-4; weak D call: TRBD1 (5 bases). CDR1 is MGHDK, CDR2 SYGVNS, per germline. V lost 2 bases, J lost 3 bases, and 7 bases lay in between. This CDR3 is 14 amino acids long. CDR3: CASSETGSNEKLFF. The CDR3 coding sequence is TGTGCCAGCAGTGAAACAGGCTCTAATGAAAAACTGTTTTTT.

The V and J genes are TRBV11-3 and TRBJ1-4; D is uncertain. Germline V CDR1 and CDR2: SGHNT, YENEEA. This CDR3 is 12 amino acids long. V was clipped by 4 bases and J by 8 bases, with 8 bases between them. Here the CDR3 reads CASSWGGEKLFF. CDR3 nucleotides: TGTGCCAGCAGCTGGGGAGGCGAAAAACTGTTTTTT.

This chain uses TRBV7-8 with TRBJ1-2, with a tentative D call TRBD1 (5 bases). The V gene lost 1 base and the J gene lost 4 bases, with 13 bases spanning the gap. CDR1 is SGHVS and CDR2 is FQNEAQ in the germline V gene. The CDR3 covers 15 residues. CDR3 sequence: CASSLDPRVSYGYTF. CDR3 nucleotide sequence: TGTGCCAGCAGCTTAGACCCCAGGGTTAGCTATGGCTACACCTTC.

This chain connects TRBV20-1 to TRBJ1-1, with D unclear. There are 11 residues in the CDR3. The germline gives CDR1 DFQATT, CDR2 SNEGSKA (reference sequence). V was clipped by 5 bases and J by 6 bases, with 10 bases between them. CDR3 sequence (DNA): TGCAGTGCTGGACTTGGCGCTGAAGCTTTCTTT. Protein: CSAGLGAEAFF.

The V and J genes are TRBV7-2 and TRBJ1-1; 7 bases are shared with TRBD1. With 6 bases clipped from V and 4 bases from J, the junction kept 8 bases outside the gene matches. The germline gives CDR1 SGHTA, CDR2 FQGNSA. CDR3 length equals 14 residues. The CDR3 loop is CASRRGPLITEAFF. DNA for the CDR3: TGTGCCAGCAGGAGGGGGCCGCTGATCACTGAAGCTTTCTTT.

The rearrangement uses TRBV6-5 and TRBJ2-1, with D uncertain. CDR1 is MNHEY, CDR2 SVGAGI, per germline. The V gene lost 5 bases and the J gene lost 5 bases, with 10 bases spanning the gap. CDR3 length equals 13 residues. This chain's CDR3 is CASSQAGNNEQFF. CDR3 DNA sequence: TGTGCCAGCAGTCAGGCTGGAAACAATGAGCAGTTCTTC.

The CDR3 region has the DNA TGTGCCATTCTTCGCACAGATACGCAGTATTTT. Encoded protein: CAILRTDTQYF. The chain recombines TRBV10-3 with TRBJ2-3; D uncertain. The V end lost 9 bases, the J end lost 1 base, and 5 bases lay between the germline ends. CDR3 length: 11 amino acids. Germline loops: CDR1 ENHRY, CDR2 SYGVKD.

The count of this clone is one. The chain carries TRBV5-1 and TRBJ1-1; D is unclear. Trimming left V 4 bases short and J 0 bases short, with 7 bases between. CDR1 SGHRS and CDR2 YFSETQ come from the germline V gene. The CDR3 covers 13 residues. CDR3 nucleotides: TGCGCCAGCAGCGAGGGAATGAACACTGAAGCTTTCTTT. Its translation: CASSEGMNTEAFF. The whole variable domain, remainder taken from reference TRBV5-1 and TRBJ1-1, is KAGVTQTPRYLIKTRGQQVTLSCSPISGHRSVSWYQQTPGQGLQFLFEYFSETQRNKGNFPGRFSGRQFSNSRSEMNVSTLELGDSALYLCASSEGMNTEAFFGQGTRLTVV.

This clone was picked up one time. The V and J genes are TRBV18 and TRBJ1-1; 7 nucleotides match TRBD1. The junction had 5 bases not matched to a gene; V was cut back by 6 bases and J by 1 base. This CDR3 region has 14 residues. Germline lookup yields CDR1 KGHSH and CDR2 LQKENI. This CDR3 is CASSPGQQNTEAFF. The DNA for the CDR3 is TGTGCCAGCTCGCCGGGACAGCAGAACACTGAAGCTTTCTTT.

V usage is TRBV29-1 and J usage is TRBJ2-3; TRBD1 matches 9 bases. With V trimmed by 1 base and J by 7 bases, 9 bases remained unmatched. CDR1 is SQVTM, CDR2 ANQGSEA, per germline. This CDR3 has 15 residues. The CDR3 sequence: CSVEAPDRGGHTQYF. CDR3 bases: TGCAGCGTTGAAGCTCCGGACAGGGGAGGGCATACGCAGTATTTT.

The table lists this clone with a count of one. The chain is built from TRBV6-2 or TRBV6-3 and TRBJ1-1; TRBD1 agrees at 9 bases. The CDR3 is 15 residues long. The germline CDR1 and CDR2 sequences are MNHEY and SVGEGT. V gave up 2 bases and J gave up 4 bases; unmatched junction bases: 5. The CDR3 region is CASSYGTGLATEAFF. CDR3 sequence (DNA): TGTGCCAGCAGTTACGGGACAGGGTTGGCCACTGAAGCTTTCTTT.

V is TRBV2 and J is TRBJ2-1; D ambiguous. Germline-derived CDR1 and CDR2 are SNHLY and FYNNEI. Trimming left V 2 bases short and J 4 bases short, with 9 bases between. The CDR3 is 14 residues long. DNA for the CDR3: TGTGCCAGCAGTGAAACCGACTCATACAATGAGCAGTTCTTC. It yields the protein CASSETDSYNEQFF.

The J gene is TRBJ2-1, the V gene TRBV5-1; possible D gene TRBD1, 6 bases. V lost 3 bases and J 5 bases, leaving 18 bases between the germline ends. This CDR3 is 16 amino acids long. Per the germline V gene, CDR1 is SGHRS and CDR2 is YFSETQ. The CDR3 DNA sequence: TGCGCCAGCAGCTCCAACTATACTCGACAGGACAATGAGCAGTTCTTC. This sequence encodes CASSSNYTRQDNEQFF.

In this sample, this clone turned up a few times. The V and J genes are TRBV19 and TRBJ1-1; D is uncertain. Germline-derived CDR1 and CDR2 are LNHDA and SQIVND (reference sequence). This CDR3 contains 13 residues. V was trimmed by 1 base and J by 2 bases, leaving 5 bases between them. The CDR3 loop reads CASSIGANTEAFF. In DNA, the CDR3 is TGTGCCAGTAGTATAGGGGCTAACACTGAAGCTTTCTTT.

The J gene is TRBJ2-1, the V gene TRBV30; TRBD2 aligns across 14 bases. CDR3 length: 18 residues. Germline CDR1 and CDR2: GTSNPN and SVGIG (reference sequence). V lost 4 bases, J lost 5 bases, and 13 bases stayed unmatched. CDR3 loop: CAWTGPGLAGVSHNEQFF. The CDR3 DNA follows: TGTGCCTGGACCGGACCGGGACTAGCGGGAGTTTCGCACAATGAGCAGTTCTTC.

The CDR3 DNA sequence: TGTGCCATCAGTGAAGGACAGGGTGTGGAGGAAAAACTGTTTTTT. Protein product: CAISEGQGVEEKLFF. The chain uses TRBV10-3 and TRBJ1-4, with TRBD1 matching over 8 bases. The germline V gene encodes CDR1 ENHRY and CDR2 SYGVKD. The CDR3 has 15 residues. V lost 3 bases to trimming and J lost 8 bases; unmatched junction nucleotides: 8.